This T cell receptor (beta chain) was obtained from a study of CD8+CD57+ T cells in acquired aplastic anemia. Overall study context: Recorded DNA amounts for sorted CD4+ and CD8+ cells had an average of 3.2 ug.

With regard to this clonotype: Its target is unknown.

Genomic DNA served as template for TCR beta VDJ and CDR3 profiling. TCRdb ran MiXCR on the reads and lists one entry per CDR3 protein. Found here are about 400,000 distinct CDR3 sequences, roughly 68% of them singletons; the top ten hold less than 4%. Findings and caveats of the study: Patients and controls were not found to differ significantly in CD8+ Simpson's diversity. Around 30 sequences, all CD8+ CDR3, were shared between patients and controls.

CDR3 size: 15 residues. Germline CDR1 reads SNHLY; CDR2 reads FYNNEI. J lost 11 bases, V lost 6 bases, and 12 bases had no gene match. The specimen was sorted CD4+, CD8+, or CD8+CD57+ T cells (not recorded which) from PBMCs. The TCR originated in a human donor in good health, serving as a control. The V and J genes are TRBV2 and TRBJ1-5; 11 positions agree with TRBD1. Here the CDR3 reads CASSAMGQGGETQHF. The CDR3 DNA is TGTGCCAGCAGCGCAATGGGACAGGGGGGAGAGACCCAGCATTTT.